The 21 T cell receptor beta chains below were found in one sample sequenced in a study of patients and donors after allogeneic stem cell transplantation. MiXCR was run by TCRdb on the RT-PCR reads, yielding one entry per CDR3 protein. The table lists some 960,000 distinct CDR3 sequences, roughly 18% of them singletons. The sample comprised blood, either unsorted or a sorted T cell fraction (not recorded which). Receptor source: a human donor who was either an allogeneic HSCT recipient or a stem cell or donor lymphocyte infusion donor (not recorded which). It is not recorded whose cells these are; they may come from a transplant donor.

This chain joins TRBV30 and TRBJ1-2; D call uncertain. V was pared by 2 bases and J by 4 bases, with 8 bases between. The V gene's germline CDR1 is GTSNPN and CDR2 SVGIG (reference sequence). The CDR3 covers 12 residues. In nucleotides, the CDR3 is TGTGCCTGGAGTCCACGCGGCTATGGCTACACCTTC. Its protein is CAWSPRGYGYTF.

This clonotype appeared a few times. The chain recombines TRBV15 with TRBJ2-1; no clear D gene. The CDR3 has 14 amino acids. Germline CDR1 LNHNV, CDR2 YYDKDF (reference sequence). V lost 1 base, J lost 4 bases, and 8 bases lay in between. The chain's CDR3 is CATSRANAYNEQFF. The CDR3 coding sequence is TGTGCCACCAGCAGAGCGAACGCATACAATGAGCAGTTCTTC.

This clonotype was recorded a few times. The chain employs TRBV6-5 and TRBJ1-2; maybe TRBD1 (5 bases). Per germline, CDR1 MNHEY and CDR2 SVGAGI. V was cut by 2 bases and J by 8 bases, with 12 bases left in between. The CDR3 extends over 13 amino acids. CDR3 nucleotide sequence: TGTGCCAGCAGTTACAGGGGATTAGAGGGCTACACCTTC. It yields the protein CASSYRGLEGYTF.

This clonotype was picked up a small number of times. The CDR3: CAWSKGQGAKNIQYF. The CDR3 DNA reads TGTGCCTGGAGTAAAGGGCAGGGGGCCAAAAACATTCAGTACTTC. This chain joins TRBV30 and TRBJ2-4; a weak D match, TRBD1 (6 bases). Germline CDR1 is GTSNPN and CDR2 is SVGIG (reference sequence). The CDR3 contains 15 residues. Trimming took 2 bases from V and 1 from J, leaving 12 bases between them.

This clonotype came up a few times. The J gene is TRBJ1-1, the V gene TRBV7-9; a possible D gene is TRBD1 (6 bases). V dropped 5 bases and J dropped 1 base, with 14 bases sitting between them. Per the germline V gene, CDR1 is SEHNR and CDR2 is FQNEAQ (reference sequence). The CDR3 covers 15 residues. CDR3 bases: TGTGCCAGCAGCGTACGGAGGGGGGCGAACACTGAAGCTTTCTTT. It codes for CASSVRRGANTEAFF.

The chain recombines TRBV13 with TRBJ2-3; 11 nucleotides align to TRBD1. Germline V CDR1 and CDR2: PRHDT, FYEKMQ (reference sequence). V shed 5 bases, J shed 2 bases, and the junction held 3 bases outside the gene matches. This CDR3 region has 15 residues. Here the CDR3 reads CASSTGQGDTDTQYF. In DNA form, the CDR3 reads TGTGCCAGCAGCACGGGACAGGGGGACACAGATACGCAGTATTTT.

The rearrangement uses TRBV11-3 and TRBJ2-5; possibly TRBD2 for D (5 bases). Looked up from germline, CDR1 is SGHNT and CDR2 is YENEEA. The CDR3 length is 16 residues. The V and J ends lost 4 bases and 0 bases respectively, with 15 bases between them. CDR3 region: CASSSGPQDYQETQYF. The DNA for the CDR3 is TGTGCCAGCAGCTCCGGACCCCAGGACTACCAAGAGACCCAGTACTTC.

This clonotype was seen a few times. The chain is built from TRBV15 and TRBJ1-5; a weak D match, TRBD1 (5 bases). The V gene's germline CDR1 is LNHNV and CDR2 YYDKDF (reference sequence). The ends were cut back, 5 bases at V and 3 bases at J, with 8 bases in the middle. The CDR3 is 13 residues long. CDR3 sequence: CATSQGYNQPQHF. The CDR3 DNA is TGTGCCACCAGCCAGGGTTACAATCAGCCCCAGCATTTT.

This clonotype was detected only a few times. This chain uses TRBV29-1 with TRBJ2-5, with D possibly TRBD2 on 5 matching bases. The germline V gene has CDR1 SQVTM and CDR2 ANQGSEA. CDR3 size: 14 residues. V lost 4 bases, J lost 1 base, and 13 bases lay in between. The CDR3 region has the DNA TGCAGCGTTGCGGGGAAAGCAGGCCAAGAGACCCAGTACTTC. Its protein product is CSVAGKAGQETQYF.

The chain uses TRBV12-3 or TRBV12-4 and TRBJ1-4, with 8 positions matching TRBD1. This CDR3 contains 16 residues. Trimming removed 6 bases from V and 2 bases from J; junction bases left unmatched: 8. The CDR3 spells CASSRDRSETNEKLFF. The CDR3 DNA sequence: TGTGCCAGCAGCCGGGACAGGTCGGAGACTAATGAAAAACTGTTTTTT.

With regard to this clonotype: Mismatch with germline at one junction end may stem from a read error. The chain recombines TRBV4-1 with TRBJ2-5, with D hard to call. Germline CDR1 and CDR2: MGHRA and YSYEKL. The CDR3 sequence is 16 residues long. CDR3 residues: CASSKEQSKAQETQYF. CDR3 sequence (DNA): TGCGCCAGCAGCAAAGAACAATCCAAAGCCCAAGAGACCCAGTACTTC.

J is TRBJ1-3 and V is TRBV24-1; TRBD1 might be the D (5 bases). CDR3 length equals 12 residues. The V gene's germline CDR1 is KGHDR and CDR2 SFDVKD. CDR3 sequence (DNA): TGTGCTACCCGGGGGGATGGAAACACCATATATTTT. Protein: CATRGDGNTIYF.

The chain recombines TRBV25-1 with TRBJ1-2, with D tentatively TRBD1 (6 bases). This CDR3 is built from 13 residues. V lost 1 base, J lost 8 bases, and 11 bases lay in between. CDR1 and CDR2 from the germline V gene are MGHDK and SYGVNS. CDR3 sequence reads: CASSEFGGLGYTF. The CDR3 DNA reads TGTGCCAGCAGTGAATTCGGGGGGCTCGGCTACACCTTC.

This clonotype appeared a few times. The chain uses TRBV24-1 and TRBJ2-1; TRBD1 agrees at 8 bases. The junction had 9 bases not matched to a gene; V was cut back by 2 bases and J by 7 bases. CDR1 KGHDR and CDR2 SFDVKD come from the germline V gene. The CDR3 extends over 16 amino acids. The CDR3 nucleotides read TGTGCCACCAGTGATTCGGACAGGGTGCCGGGTAATGAGCAGTTCTTC. It yields the protein CATSDSDRVPGNEQFF.

This clonotype was seen a handful of times. This rearrangement joins TRBV20-1 to TRBJ2-3; 9 bases agree with TRBD2. The J segment lost 2 bases and the V segment lost 5 bases, leaving 8 bases of the junction unmatched. Germline CDR1 reads DFQATT; CDR2 reads SNEGSKA (reference sequence). The CDR3 is 15 amino acids. The CDR3 region has the DNA TGCAGTGCTGGTTCGACTAGCGGCGACACAGATACGCAGTATTTT. Its protein is CSAGSTSGDTDTQYF.

The rearrangement uses TRBV5-1 and TRBJ2-3, with D tentatively TRBD1 (5 bases). Germline V gives CDR1 SGHRS, CDR2 YFSETQ. CDR3 length: 16 amino acids. The V end was cut by 0 bases, the J end by 5 bases, with 16 bases between. CDR3 sequence (DNA): TGCGCCAGCAGCTTGGCCCTTCAGGGAAAGAGAGATACGCAGTATTTT. Translating gives CASSLALQGKRDTQYF.

The chain combines TRBV20-1 with TRBJ1-5; a possible D gene is TRBD1 (6 bases). Germline CDR1 DFQATT, CDR2 SNEGSKA (reference sequence). The germline V and J ends were trimmed by 5 bases and 3 bases, with 14 bases remaining between them. The CDR3 contains 14 residues. CDR3 in amino acids: CSAFARGSNQPQHF. The CDR3, as DNA: TGCAGTGCTTTCGCGAGGGGGTCCAATCAGCCCCAGCATTTT.

This chain uses TRBV30 with TRBJ2-7; D is uncertain. CDR1 is GTSNPN, CDR2 SVGIG, per germline (reference sequence). V lost 0 bases and J lost 6, with 12 bases in between. CDR3 length equals 13 residues. The CDR3 DNA sequence: TGTGCCTGGAGTGTACAACTGGGTTCCGAGCAGTACTTC. Its translation is CAWSVQLGSEQYF.

This clonotype was seen only a few times. This chain links TRBV9 with TRBJ1-1, with D unclear. The CDR3 has 17 residues. The ends were cut back, 4 bases at V and 4 bases at J, with 23 bases in the middle. Looked up from germline, CDR1 is SGDLS and CDR2 is YYNGEE. The CDR3 DNA follows: TGTGCCAGCAGCAGTAGTTTAGGTCTGTTGGGAATCACTGAAGCTTTCTTT. It is translated as CASSSSLGLLGITEAFF.

CDR3 nucleotide sequence: TGTGCCAGCAGCCGAACTCGGAGCTCCTACAATGAGCAGTTCTTC. Translation: CASSRTRSSYNEQFF. This rearrangement joins TRBV7-6 to TRBJ2-1; D not certain. This CDR3 region has 15 residues. CDR1 SGHVS and CDR2 FNYEAQ come from the germline V gene. The ends were cut back, 5 bases at V and 0 bases at J, with 11 bases in the middle.

J is TRBJ2-7 and V is TRBV5-5; D is undetermined. CDR1 is SGHKS and CDR2 is YYEKEE in the germline V gene (reference sequence). Trimming pared 5 bases from V and 0 bases from J, leaving 15 bases between. CDR3 length equals 15 residues. DNA for the CDR3: TGTGCCAGCAGTCCCGGGCCAGGAGCCTCCTACGAGCAGTACTTC. Translation gives CASSPGPGASYEQYF.